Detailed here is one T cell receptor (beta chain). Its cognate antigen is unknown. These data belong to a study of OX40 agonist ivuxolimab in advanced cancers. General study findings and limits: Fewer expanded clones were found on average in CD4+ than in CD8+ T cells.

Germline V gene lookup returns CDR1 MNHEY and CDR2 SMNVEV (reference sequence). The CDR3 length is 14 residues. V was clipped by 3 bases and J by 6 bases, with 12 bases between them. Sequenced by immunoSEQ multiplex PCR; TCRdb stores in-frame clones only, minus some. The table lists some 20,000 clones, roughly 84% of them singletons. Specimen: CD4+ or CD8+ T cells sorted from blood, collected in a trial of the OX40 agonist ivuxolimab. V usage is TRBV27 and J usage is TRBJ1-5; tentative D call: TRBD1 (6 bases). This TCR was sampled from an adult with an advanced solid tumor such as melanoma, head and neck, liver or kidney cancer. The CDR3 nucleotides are TGTGCCAGCAGTTTGTCGGCAGGGGTTCAGCCCCAGCATTTT. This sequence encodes CASSLSAGVQPQHF.